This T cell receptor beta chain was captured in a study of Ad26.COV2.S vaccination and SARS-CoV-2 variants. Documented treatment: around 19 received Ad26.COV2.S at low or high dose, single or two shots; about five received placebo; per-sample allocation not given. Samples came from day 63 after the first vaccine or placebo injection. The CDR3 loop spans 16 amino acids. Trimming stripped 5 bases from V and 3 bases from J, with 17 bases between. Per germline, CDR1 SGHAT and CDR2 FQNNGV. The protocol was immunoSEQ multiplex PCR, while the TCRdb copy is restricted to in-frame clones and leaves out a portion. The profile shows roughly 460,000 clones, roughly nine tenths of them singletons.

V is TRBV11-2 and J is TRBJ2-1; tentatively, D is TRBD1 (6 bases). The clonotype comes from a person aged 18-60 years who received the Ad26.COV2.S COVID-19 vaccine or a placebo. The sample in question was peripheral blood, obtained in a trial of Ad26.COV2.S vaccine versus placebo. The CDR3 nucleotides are TGTGCCAGCAGCCGTAGAACCGACAGGTACTACAATGAGCAGTTCTTC. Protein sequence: CASSRRTDRYYNEQFF.